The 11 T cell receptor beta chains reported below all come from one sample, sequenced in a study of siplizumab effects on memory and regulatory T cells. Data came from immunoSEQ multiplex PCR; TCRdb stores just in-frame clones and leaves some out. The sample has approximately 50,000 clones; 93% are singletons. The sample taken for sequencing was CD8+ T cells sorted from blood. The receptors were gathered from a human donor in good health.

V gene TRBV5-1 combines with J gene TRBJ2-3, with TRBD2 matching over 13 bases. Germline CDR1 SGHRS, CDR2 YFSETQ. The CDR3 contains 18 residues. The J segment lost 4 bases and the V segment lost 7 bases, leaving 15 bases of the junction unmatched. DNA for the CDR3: TGCGCCAGCCAGAAGGGTTACGGGACTAGCGGGATCGCAGATACGCAGTATTTT. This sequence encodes CASQKGYGTSGIADTQYF.

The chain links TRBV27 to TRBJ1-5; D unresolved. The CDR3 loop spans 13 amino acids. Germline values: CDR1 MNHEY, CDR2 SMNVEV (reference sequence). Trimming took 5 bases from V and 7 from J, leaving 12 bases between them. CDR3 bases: TGTGCCAGCAGTAGCGGTGTCGGGCAGCCCCAGCATTTT. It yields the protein CASSSGVGQPQHF.

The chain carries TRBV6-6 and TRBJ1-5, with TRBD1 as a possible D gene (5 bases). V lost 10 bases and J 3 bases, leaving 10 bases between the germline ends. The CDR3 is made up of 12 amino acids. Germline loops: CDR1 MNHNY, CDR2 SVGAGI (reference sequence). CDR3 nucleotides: TGTGCCACCACAGGAGACAATCAGCCCCAGCATTTT. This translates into CATTGDNQPQHF.

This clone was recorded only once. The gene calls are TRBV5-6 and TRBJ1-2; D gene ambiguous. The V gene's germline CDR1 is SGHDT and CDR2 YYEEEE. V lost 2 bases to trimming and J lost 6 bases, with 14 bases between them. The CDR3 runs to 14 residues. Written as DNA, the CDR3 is TGTGCCAGCAGCTTTGAGACGTCAATTGATGGCTACACCTTC. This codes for CASSFETSIDGYTF.

The DNA of the CDR3 is TGCGCCAGCGGCTTTGTACCGGACAGGGAGTCGCAGGAGCAGTACTTC. This translates into CASGFVPDRESQEQYF. This chain joins TRBV4-1 and TRBJ2-7; 8 bases line up with TRBD1. The junction had 19 bases not matched to a gene; V was cut back by 8 bases and J by 7 bases. The CDR3 covers 16 residues. Per germline, CDR1 MGHRA and CDR2 YSYEKL.

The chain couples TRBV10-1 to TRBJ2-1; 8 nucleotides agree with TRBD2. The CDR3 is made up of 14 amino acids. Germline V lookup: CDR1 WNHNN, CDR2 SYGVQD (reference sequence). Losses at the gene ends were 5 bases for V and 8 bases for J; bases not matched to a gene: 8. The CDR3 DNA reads TGCGCCAGCAGTACCGGGACTAGGGGCCATGAGCAGTTCTTC. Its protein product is CASSTGTRGHEQFF.

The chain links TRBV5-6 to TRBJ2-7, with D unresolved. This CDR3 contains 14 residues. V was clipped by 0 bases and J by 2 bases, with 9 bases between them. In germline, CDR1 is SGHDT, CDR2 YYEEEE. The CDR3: CASSLVVETYEQYF. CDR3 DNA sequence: TGTGCCAGCAGCTTGGTTGTGGAAACCTACGAGCAGTACTTC. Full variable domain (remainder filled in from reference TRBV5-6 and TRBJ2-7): DAGVTQSPTHLIKTRGQQVTLRCSPKSGHDTVSWYQQALGQGPQFIFQYYEEEERQRGNFPDRFSGHQFPNYSSELNVNALLLGDSALYLCASSLVVETYEQYFGPGTRLTVT.

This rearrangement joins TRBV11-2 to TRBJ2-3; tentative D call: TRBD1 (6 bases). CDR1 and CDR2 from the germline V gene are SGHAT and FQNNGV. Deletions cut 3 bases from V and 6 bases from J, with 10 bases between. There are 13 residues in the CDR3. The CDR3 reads CASSFQGTDTQYF. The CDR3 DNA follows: TGTGCCAGCAGCTTTCAGGGGACGGATACGCAGTATTTT.

CDR3 sequence: CASSAHGRVRLYNEQFF. CDR3 bases: TGTGCCAGCAGCGCCCACGGTAGGGTCAGACTATACAATGAGCAGTTCTTC. The chain couples TRBV7-2 to TRBJ2-1, with D maybe TRBD2 (5 bases). Trimming shortened V by 5 bases and J by 4 bases, and 21 bases separated the two germline ends. The CDR3 extends over 17 amino acids. The germline gives CDR1 SGHTA, CDR2 FQGNSA.

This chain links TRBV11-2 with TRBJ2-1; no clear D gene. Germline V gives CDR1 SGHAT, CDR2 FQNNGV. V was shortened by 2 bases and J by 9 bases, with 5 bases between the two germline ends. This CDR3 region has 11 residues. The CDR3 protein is CASSLQGEQFF. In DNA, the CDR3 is TGTGCCAGCAGCTTACAAGGTGAGCAGTTCTTC.

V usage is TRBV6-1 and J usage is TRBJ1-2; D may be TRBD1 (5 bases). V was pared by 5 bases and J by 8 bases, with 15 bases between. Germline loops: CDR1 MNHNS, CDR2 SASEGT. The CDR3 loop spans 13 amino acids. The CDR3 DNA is TGTGCCAGCAGTTCGAGGGGCTCCGACGGCTACACCTTC. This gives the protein CASSSRGSDGYTF.